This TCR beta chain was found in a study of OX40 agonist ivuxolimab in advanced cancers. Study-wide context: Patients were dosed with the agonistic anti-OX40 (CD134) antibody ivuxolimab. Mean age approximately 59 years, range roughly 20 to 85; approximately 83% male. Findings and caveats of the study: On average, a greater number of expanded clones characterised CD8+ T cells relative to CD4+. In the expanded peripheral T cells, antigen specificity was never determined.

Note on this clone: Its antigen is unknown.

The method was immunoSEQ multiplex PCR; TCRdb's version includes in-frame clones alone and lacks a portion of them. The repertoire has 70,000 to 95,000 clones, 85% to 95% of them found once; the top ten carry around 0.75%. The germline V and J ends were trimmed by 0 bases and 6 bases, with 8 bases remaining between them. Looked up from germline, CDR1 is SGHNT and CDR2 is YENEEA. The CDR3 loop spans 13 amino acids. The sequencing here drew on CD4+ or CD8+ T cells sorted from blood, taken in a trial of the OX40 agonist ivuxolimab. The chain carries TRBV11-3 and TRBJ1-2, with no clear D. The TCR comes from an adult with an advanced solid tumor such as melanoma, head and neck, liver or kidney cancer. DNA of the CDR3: TGTGCCAGCAGCTTAGAAGTTTTCCATGGCTACACCTTC. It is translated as CASSLEVFHGYTF.